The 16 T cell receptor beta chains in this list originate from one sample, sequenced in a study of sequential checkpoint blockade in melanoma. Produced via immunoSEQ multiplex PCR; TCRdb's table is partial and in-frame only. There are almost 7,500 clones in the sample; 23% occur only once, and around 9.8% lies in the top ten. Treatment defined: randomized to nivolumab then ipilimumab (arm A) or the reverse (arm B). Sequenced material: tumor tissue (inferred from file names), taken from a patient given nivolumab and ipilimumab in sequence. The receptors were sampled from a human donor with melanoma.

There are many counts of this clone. The CDR3 protein is CASSSGTGPTDTQYF. The CDR3 nucleotides are TGTGCCAGCAGCTCTGGGACAGGTCCAACAGATACGCAGTATTTT. The genes are TRBV11-3 and TRBJ2-3, with 8 bases that match TRBD1. The trim removed 4 bases at V and 3 bases at J, leaving 6 bases unmatched. The CDR3 runs to 15 residues. Germline loops: CDR1 SGHNT, CDR2 YENEEA.

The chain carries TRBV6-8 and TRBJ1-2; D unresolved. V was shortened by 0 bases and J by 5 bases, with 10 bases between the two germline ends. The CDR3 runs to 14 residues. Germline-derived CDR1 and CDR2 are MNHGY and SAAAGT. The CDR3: CASSYSIWEYGYTF. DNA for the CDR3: TGTGCCAGCAGTTACTCGATTTGGGAATATGGCTACACCTTC.

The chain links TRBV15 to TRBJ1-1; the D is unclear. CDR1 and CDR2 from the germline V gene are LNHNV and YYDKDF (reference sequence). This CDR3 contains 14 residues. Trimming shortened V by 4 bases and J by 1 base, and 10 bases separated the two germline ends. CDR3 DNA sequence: TGTGCCACCAGCATATACGCAGGGAACACTGAAGCTTTCTTT. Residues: CATSIYAGNTEAFF.

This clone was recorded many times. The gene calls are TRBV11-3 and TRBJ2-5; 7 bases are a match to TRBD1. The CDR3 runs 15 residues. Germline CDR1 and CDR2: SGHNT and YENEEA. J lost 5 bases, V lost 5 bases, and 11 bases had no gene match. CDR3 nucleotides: TGTGCCAGCAGCCCCCAGACGACAGGGCGGGAGACCCAGTACTTC. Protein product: CASSPQTTGRETQYF.

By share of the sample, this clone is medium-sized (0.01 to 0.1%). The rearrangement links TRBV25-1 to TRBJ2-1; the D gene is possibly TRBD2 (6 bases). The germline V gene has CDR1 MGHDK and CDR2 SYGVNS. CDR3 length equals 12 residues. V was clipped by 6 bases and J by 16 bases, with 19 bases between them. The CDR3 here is CASSLGLSPRFF. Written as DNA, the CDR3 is TGTGCCAGCAGCCTGGGACTCTCCCCTCGATTCTTC.

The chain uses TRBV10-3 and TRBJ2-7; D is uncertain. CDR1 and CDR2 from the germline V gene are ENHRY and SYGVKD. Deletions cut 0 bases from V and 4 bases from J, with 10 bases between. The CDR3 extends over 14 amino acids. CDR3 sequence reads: CAISESLGLYEQYV. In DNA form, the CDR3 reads TGTGCCATCAGTGAGTCGCTTGGGTTATACGAGCAGTACGTC.

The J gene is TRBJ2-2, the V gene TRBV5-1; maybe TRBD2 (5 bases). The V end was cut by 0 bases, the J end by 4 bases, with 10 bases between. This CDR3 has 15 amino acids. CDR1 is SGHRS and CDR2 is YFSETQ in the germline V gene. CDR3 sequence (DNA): TGCGCCAGCAGCTTGGGTCTAGCTCGCACCGGGGAGCTGTTTTTT. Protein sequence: CASSLGLARTGELFF. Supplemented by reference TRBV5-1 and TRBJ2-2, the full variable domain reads KAGVTQTPRYLIKTRGQQVTLSCSPISGHRSVSWYQQTPGQGLQFLFEYFSETQRNKGNFPGRFSGRQFSNSRSEMNVSTLELGDSALYLCASSLGLARTGELFFGEGSRLTVL.

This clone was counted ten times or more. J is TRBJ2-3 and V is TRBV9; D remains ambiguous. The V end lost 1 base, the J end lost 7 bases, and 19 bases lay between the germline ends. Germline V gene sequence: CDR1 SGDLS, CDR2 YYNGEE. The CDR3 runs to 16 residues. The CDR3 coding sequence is TGTGCCAGCAGCGTACCTTCGACAACAAGACTCAATACGCAGTATTTT. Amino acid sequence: CASSVPSTTRLNTQYF.

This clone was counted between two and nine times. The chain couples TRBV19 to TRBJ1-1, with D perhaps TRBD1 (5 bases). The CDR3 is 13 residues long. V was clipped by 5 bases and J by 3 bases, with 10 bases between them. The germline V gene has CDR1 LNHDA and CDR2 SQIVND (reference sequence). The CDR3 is CASSQGVDTEAFF. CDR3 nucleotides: TGTGCCAGTAGTCAGGGAGTGGACACTGAAGCTTTCTTT.

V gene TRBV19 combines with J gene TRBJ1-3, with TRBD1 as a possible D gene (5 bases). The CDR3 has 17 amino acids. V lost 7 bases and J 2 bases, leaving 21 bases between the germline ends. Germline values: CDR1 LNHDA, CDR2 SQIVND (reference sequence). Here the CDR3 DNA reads TGTGCCAGTAAGGGGTTAGGTGGAGGGAGCCCTGGAAACACCATATATTTT. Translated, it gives CASKGLGGGSPGNTIYF.

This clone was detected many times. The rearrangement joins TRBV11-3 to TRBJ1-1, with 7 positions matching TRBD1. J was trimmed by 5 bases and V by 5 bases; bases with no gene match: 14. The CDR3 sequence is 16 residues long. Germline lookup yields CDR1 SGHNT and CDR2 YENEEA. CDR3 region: CASSTWPTGRRTEAFF. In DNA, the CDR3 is TGTGCCAGCAGCACATGGCCGACAGGGCGTAGAACTGAAGCTTTCTTT.

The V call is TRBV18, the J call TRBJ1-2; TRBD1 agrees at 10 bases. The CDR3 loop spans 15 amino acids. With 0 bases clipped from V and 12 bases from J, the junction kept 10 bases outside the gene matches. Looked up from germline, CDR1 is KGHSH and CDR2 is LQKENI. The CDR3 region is CASSPPPGQGTAHTF. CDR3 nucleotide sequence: TGTGCCAGCTCACCACCTCCGGGACAGGGGACGGCGCACACCTTC.

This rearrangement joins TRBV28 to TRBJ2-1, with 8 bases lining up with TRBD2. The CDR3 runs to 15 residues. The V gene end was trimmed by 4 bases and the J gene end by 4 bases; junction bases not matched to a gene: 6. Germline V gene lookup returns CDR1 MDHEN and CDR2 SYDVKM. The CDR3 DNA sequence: TGTGCCAGCAGTTCCGAGCGGGAGATTTACAATGAGCAGTTCTTC. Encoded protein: CASSSEREIYNEQFF.

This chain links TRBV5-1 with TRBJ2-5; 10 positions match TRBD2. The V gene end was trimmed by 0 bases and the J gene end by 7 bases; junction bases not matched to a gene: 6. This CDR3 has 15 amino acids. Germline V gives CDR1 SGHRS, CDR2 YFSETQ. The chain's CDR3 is CASSLGLAGIWTQYF. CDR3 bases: TGCGCCAGCAGCTTGGGACTAGCGGGCATATGGACCCAGTACTTC.

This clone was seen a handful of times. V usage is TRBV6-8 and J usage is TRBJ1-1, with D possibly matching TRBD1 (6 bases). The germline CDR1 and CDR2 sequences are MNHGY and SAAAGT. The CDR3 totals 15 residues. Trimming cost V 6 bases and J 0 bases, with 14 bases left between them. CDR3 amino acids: CASRPQGRLNTEAFF. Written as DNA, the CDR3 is TGTGCCAGCAGACCCCAGGGGAGGTTGAACACTGAAGCTTTCTTT.

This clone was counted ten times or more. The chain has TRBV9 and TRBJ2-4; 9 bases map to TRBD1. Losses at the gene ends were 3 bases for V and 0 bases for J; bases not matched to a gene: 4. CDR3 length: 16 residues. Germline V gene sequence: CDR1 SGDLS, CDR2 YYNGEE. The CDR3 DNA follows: TGTGCCAGCAGCGCTCCGGGACAGGGAGCCAAAAACATTCAGTACTTC. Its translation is CASSAPGQGAKNIQYF.